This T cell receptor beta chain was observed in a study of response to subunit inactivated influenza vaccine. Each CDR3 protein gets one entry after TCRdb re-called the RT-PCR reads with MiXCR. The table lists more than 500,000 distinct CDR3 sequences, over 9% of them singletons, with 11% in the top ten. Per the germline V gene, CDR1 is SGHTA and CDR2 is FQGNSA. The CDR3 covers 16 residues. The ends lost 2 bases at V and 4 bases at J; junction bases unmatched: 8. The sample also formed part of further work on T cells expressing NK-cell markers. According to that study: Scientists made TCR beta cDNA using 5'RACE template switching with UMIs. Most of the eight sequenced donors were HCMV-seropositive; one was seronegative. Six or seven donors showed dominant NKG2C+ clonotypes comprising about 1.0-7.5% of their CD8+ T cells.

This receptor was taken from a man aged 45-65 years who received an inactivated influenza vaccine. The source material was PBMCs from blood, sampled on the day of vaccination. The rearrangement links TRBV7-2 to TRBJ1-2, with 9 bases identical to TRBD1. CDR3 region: CASSLSLGTGTYGYTF. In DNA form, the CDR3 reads TGTGCCAGCAGCTTAAGTCTTGGGACAGGGACCTATGGCTACACCTTC.